This record looks at one T cell receptor beta chain sequence and its context. Its target is unknown. There are 14 residues in the CDR3. Between the trimmed V and J ends, which lost 6 bases and 15 bases, there was a span of 24 bases. One entry per CDR3 protein results from TCRdb running MiXCR on the reads. The profile shows approximately 340,000 distinct CDR3 sequences, roughly 28% of them singletons. This record comes from a study of T cell repertoires in cytomegalovirus infection. This rearrangement joins TRBV12-3 or TRBV12-4 to TRBJ2-1; perhaps TRBD1 as D (5 bases). The material sequenced was cultured PBMCs, taken from culture after CMV antigen stimulation. The TCR originated in a human donor in good health (CMV status not recorded). Some clones in this sample may be carry-over from other donors' samples. CDR3 residues: CASSPLQWGPGRFF. Written as DNA, the CDR3 is TGTGCCAGCAGCCCTCTCCAGTGGGGCCCGGGTAGGTTCTTC.